These 6 T cell receptor beta chains were sequenced from one sample in a study of graft-versus-host responses after intestinal transplantation (dated by TCRdb to about 2021). Libraries were built with the immunoSEQ multiplex PCR assay. In TCRdb, the immuneACCESS table is reduced to in-frame sequences with V and J assigned. These tables do not hold every clone; where another copy was compared, an unresolved V gene accounts for under half, and the others remain unexplained. This sample comprises 37,000 or so clones, roughly 89% of them detected only once. The ten largest clonotypes hold 2.3% of the sample. The sample consisted of PBMCs, taken about 330 days after intestinal transplant. These receptors all stem from a human patient who received an intestinal transplant, so some T cells may come from the graft donor.

The rearrangement joins TRBV6-5 to TRBJ1-1, with TRBD1 matching over 7 bases. Germline loops: CDR1 MNHEY, CDR2 SVGAGI. This CDR3 is 13 amino acids long. The V gene end was trimmed by 6 bases and the J gene end by 5 bases; junction bases not matched to a gene: 6. CDR3 sequence (DNA): TGTGCCAGCAGGCCGACAGGGAGAACTGAAGCTTTCTTT. Translating gives CASRPTGRTEAFF.

In this sample, this clone turned up a few times. In the same sample, other DNA sequences code for this CDR3. The chain employs TRBV4-2 and TRBJ2-2; TRBD2 matches 10 bases. Germline lookup yields CDR1 LGHNA and CDR2 YNFKEQ. With V trimmed by 4 bases and J by 3 bases, 5 bases remained unmatched. There are 16 residues in the CDR3. CDR3 DNA: TGTGCCAGCAGCCCCAGCGGGAGGGCCGACACCGGGGAGCTGTTTTTT. It encodes CASSPSGRADTGELFF.

V and J are TRBV4-1 and TRBJ2-5; 8 bases map to TRBD1. The J call may be in error: the DNA end matches TRBJ2-7 better. CDR1 MGHRA and CDR2 YSYEKL come from the germline V gene. This CDR3 region has 16 residues. The CDR3 nucleotides are TGCGCCAGCAGCCAAGGGGTCGGACAGGGTGAGGCCGAGCAGTACTTC. Its protein product is CASSQGVGQGEAEQYF.

J is TRBJ2-7 and V is TRBV10-2; 8 bases match TRBD2. In germline, CDR1 is WSHSY, CDR2 SAAADI. The CDR3 covers 14 residues. Trimming cost V 6 bases and J 0 bases; bases outside gene matches: 4. CDR3 sequence: CASSQSGSSYEQYF. Written as DNA, the CDR3 is TGCGCCAGCAGCCAGAGCGGGAGCTCCTACGAGCAGTACTTC.

This chain uses TRBV28 with TRBJ1-4, with TRBD1 as a possible D gene (5 bases). The CDR3 totals 15 residues. Germline CDR1 and CDR2: MDHEN and SYDVKM. The V end lost 4 bases, the J end lost 3 bases, and 12 bases lay between the germline ends. In nucleotides, the CDR3 is TGTGCCAGCAGTTCCCCCAGGGAGCCTAATGAAAAACTGTTTTTT. Its translation is CASSSPREPNEKLFF.

The rearrangement joins TRBV29-1 to TRBJ1-2; D not resolved. The CDR3 length is 14 residues. V was trimmed by 0 bases and J by 4 bases, leaving 12 bases between them. Germline V gene sequence: CDR1 SQVTM, CDR2 ANQGSEA. The CDR3 DNA is TGCAGCGTTGAAGACGGCCGGCCTGCCTATGGCTACACCTTC. As protein: CSVEDGRPAYGYTF.